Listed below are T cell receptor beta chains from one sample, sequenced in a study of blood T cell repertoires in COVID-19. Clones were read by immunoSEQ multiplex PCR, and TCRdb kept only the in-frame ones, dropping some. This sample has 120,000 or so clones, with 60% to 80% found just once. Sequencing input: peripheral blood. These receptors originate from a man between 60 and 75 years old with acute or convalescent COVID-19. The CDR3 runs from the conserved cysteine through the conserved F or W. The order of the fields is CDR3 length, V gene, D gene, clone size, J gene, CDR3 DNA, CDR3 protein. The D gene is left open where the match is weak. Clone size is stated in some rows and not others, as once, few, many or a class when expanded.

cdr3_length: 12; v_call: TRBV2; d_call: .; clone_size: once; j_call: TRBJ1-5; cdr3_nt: TGTGCCAGCTCGACAGGCAATCAGCCCCAGCATTTT; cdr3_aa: CASSTGNQPQHF
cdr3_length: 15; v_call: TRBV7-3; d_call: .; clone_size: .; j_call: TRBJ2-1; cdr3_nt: TGTGCCAGCAGCGCCCCAGGGACAACGTACAATGAGCAGTTCTTC; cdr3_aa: CASSAPGTTYNEQFF
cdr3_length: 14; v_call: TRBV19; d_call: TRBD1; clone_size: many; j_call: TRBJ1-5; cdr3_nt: TGTGCCAGTAGTGGACAGGGGGAGAGTCAGCCTCAGCATTTT; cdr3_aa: CASSGQGESQPQHF
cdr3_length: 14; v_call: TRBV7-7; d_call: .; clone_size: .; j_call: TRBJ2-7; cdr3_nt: TGTGCCAGCAGCCCGGATGGGCTCTCCTACGAGCAGTACTTC; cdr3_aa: CASSPDGLSYEQYF
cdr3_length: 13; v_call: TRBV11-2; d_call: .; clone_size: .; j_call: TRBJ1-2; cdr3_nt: TGTGCCAGCAGCTTATCCCCCAGCTATGGCTACACCTTC; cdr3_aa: CASSLSPSYGYTF
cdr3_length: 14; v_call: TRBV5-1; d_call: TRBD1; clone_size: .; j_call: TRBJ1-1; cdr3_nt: TGCGCCAGCAGCCTGACAGGGGTGAACACTGAAGCTTTCTTT; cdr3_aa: CASSLTGVNTEAFF
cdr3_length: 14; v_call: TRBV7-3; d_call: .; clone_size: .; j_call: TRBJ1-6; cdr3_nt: TGTGCCAGCAGCTTATCTGGAGGGTCTTCACCCCTCCACTTT; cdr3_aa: CASSLSGGSSPLHF
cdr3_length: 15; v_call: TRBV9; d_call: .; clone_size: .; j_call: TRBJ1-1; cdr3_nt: TGTGCCAGCAAGCCCCAAGAGACATTACAGGGAAGAGCTTTCTTT; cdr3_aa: CASKPQETLQGRAFF
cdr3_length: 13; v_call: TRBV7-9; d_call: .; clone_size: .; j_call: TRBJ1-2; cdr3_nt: TGTGCCAGCAGCTTAGACCAGGGCCATGGCTACACCTTC; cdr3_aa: CASSLDQGHGYTF
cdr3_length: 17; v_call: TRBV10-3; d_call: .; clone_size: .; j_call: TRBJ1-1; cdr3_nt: TGTGCCATCAGCCTACAGGAAGGGAAAAGTCAGAACACTGAAGCTTTCTTT; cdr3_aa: CAISLQEGKSQNTEAFF
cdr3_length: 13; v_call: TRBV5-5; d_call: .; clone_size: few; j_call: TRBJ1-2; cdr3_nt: TGTGCCAGCAGCTTGGATCAGTTATACGGGGGCACCTTC; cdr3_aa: CASSLDQLYGGTF
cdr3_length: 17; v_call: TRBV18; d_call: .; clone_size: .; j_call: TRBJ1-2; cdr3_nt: TGTGCCAGCTCACACCAGGGGAAAGGAGGTATGGGCTATGGCTACACCTTC; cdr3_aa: CASSHQGKGGMGYGYTF
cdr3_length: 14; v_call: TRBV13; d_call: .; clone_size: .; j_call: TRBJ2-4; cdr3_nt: TGTGCCAGCAGCTTCTGGACGGGGAAAAACATTCAGTACTTC; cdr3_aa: CASSFWTGKNIQYF
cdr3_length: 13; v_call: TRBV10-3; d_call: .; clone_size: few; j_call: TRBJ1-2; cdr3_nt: TGTGCCATCAGAACCGGGTTAGGCGGCGGCTACACCTTC; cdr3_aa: CAIRTGLGGGYTF
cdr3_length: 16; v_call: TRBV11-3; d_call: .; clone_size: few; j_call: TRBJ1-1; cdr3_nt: TGTGCCAGCAGCACAGGACCTCGACAGTCGGGCACTGAAGCTTTCTTT; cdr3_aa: CASSTGPRQSGTEAFF
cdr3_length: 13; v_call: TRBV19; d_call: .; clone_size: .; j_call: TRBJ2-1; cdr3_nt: TGTGCCAGTAGTATGTCGACAGACAATGAGCAGTTCTTC; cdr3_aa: CASSMSTDNEQFF
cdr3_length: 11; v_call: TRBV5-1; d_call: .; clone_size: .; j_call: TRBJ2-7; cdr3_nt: TGCGCCAGCAGCCTCGCACTCGAGCAGTACTTC; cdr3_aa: CASSLALEQYF
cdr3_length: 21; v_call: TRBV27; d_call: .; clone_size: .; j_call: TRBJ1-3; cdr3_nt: TGTGCCAGCAGTCTATACTTCCCCCAGGGCAGTTCGGGCCTCTCTGGAAACACCATATATTTT; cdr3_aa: CASSLYFPQGSSGLSGNTIYF
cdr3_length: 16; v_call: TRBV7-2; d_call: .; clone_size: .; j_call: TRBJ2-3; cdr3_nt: TGTGCCAGCAGCTTACTTGCTAGCCATAGCACAGATACGCAGTATTTT; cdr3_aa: CASSLLASHSTDTQYF
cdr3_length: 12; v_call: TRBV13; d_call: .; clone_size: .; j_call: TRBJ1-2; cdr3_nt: TGTGCCAGCAGCTCCGGGAACTATGGCTACACCTTC; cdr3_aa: CASSSGNYGYTF
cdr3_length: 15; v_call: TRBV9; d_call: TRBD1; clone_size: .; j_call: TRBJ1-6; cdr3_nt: TGTGCCAGCAGCGCTCCGGGACAGGGCCTACCAACCCTCCACTTT; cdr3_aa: CASSAPGQGLPTLHF
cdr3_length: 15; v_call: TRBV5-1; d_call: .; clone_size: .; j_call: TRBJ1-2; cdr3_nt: TGCGCCAGCAGCTTGGTCGCGGGGGATAACTATGGCTACACCTTC; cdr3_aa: CASSLVAGDNYGYTF
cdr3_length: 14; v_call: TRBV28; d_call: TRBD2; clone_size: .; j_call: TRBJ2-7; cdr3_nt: TGTGCCAGCACCGGGGGGGGGCTTCTCGACGAGCAGTACTTC; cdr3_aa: CASTGGGLLDEQYF
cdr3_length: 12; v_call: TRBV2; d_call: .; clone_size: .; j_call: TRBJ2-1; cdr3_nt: TGTGCCAGCAGTATACAGGGCAGGGAGCAGTTCTTC; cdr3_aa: CASSIQGREQFF
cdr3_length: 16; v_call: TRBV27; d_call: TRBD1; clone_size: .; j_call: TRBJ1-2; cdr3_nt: TGTGCCAGCAGTGCCTTCCGGGACAGGGAGGACTATGGCTACACCTTC; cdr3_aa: CASSAFRDREDYGYTF
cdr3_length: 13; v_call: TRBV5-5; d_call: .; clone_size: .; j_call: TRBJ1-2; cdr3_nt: TGTGCCAGCAGCTTGTTCTACGGCTATGGCTACACCTTC; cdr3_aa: CASSLFYGYGYTF
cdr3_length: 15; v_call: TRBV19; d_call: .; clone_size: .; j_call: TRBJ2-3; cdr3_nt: TGTGCCAGTAGTATAGGGCCTAGCACCACAGATACGCAGTATTTT; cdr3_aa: CASSIGPSTTDTQYF
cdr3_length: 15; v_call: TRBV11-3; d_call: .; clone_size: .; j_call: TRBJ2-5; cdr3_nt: TGTGCCAGCAGCTCCCGGGACACTGGCGCGGGGACCCAGTACTTC; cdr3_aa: CASSSRDTGAGTQYF
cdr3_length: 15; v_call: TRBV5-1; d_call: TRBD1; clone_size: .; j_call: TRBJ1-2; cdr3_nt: TGCGCCAGCAGACTCTTTGGACAGGTTACTGATGGCTACACCTTC; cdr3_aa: CASRLFGQVTDGYTF
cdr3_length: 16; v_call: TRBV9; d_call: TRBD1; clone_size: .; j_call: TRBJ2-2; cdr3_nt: TGTGCCAGCAGCGCCCCGGGACAGGGGAACACCGGGGAGCTGTTTTTT; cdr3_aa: CASSAPGQGNTGELFF
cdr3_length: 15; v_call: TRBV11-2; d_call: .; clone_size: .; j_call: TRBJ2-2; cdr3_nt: TGTGCCAGCAGCTTAGCGGGGAGAGGTACCGGGGAGCTGTTTTTT; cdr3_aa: CASSLAGRGTGELFF
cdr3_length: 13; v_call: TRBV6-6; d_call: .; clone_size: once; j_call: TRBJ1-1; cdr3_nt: TGTGCCAGCAGTTACCAGGGTCGAACTGAAGCTTTCTTT; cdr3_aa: CASSYQGRTEAFF
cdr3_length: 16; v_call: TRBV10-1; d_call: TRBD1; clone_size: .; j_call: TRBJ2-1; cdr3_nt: TGCGCCAGCAGTGAGTCGAAGGGGGCCCTCGGGAATGAGCAGTTCTTC; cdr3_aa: CASSESKGALGNEQFF
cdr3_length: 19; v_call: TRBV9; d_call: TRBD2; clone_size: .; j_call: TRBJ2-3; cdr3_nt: TGTGCCAGCAGCGTAGGAGGGACTAGCGGGGGGTGGAGCACAGATACGCAGTATTTT; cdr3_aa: CASSVGGTSGGWSTDTQYF
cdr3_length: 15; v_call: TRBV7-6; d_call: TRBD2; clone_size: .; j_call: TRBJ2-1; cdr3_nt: TGTGCCAGCAGCCCCCTAGCGGGAGGGCCCGGGGAGCAGTTCTTC; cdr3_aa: CASSPLAGGPGEQFF
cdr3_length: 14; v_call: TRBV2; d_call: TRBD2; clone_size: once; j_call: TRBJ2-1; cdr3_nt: TGTGCCAGCAGTAGGGCGGGAGGTCGGAATGAGCAGTTCTTC; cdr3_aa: CASSRAGGRNEQFF
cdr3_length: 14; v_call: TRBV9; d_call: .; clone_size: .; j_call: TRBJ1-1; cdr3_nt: TGTGCCAGCAGCGTAGCTCCAGGGGCCACTGAAGCTTTCTTT; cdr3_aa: CASSVAPGATEAFF
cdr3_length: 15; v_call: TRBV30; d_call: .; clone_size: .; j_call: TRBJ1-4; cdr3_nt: TGTGCCTGGAGGCCGAGGGATGGGGATAGGGAAAAACTGTTTTTT; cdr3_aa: CAWRPRDGDREKLFF
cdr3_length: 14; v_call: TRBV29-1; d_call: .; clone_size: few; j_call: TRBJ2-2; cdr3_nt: TGCAGCGTCCGACACGACACGAACACCGGGGAGCTGTTTTTT; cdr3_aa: CSVRHDTNTGELFF
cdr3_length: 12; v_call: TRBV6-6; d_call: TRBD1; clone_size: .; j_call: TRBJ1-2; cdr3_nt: TGTGCCCTTCGGGACAGGGTTGACGGCTACACCTTC; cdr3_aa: CALRDRVDGYTF
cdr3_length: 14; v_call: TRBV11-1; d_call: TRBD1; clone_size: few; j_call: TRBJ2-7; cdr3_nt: TGTGCCAGCAGCTTACGACAGGGGGTCTACGAGCAGTACTTC; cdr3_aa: CASSLRQGVYEQYF
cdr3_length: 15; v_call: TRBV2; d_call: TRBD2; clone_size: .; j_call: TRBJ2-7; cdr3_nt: TGTGCCAGCAGGAAGGAGCGGGGGGGCGGGCACGAGCAGTACTTC; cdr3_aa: CASRKERGGGHEQYF
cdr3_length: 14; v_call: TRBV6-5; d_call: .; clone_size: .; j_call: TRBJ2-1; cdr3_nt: TGTGCCAGCAATGGGGGCGGGAGCAAGGGTGAGCAGTTCTTC; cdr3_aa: CASNGGGSKGEQFF
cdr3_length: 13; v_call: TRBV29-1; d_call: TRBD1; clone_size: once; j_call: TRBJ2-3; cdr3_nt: TGCAGCGTTCCCGGACAGGGGGGAGATACGCAGTATTTT; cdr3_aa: CSVPGQGGDTQYF
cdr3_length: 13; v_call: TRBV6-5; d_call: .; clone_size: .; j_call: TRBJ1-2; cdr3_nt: TGTGCCAGCAGTTATGACAGGACCCGTGGCTACACCTTC; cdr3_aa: CASSYDRTRGYTF
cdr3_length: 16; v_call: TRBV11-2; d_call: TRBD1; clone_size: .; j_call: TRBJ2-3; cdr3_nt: TGTGCCAGCAGCTTCCGGGACAGGGGGCGCACAGATACGCAGTATTTT; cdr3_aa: CASSFRDRGRTDTQYF
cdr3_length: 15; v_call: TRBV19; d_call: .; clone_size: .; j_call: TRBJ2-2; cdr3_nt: TGTGCCAGTAGTATAGATACGACTCGGGCCGGGGAGCTGTTTTTT; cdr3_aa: CASSIDTTRAGELFF
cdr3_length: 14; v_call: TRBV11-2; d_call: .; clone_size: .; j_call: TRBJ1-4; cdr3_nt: TGTGCCAGCACTGCTGGAGGGTCTAATGAAAAACTGTTTTTT; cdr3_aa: CASTAGGSNEKLFF
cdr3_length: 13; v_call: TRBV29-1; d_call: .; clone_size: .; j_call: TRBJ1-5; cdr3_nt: TGCAGCGTTGGGGGCAATAGCAATCAGCCCCAGCATTTT; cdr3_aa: CSVGGNSNQPQHF
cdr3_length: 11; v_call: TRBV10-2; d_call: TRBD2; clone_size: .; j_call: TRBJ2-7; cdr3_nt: TGCGCCACACAGCGGGACTACGAGCAGTACTTC; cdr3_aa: CATQRDYEQYF
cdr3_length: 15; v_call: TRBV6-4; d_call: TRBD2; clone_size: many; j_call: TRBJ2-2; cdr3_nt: TGTGCCAGCAGTGACAGCGGGGGGAACACCGGGGAGCTGTTTTTT; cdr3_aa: CASSDSGGNTGELFF
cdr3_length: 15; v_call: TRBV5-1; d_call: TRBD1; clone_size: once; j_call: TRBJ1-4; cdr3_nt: TGCGCCAGCAGCCCGCGGACAGGGGGGAATGAAAAACTGTTTTTT; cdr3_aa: CASSPRTGGNEKLFF
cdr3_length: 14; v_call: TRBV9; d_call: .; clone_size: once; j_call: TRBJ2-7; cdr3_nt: TGTGCCAGCAGCGTAGGTGTGGGCGCTAAGGAGCAGTACTTC; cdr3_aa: CASSVGVGAKEQYF